One sample yielded the 17 T cell receptor beta chains listed below, sequenced in a study of vaccination effects on CD4 cells after COVID-19 (dated by TCRdb to between 2021 and 2024). The method behind the library was the immunoSEQ multiplex PCR assay. Sourced from immuneACCESS, this table was stored by TCRdb with only in-frame sequences that have V and J called. A share of the clones is absent; for the studies checked, an unresolved V gene accounts for under half, and the remainder has no known explanation. The sample has tens of thousands of clones on record, around three quarters of them singletons. The ten top clones hold around 1.2% of the sample. In the ViraFEST assay, PBMC were stimulated with viral peptide pools, and antigen-specific CD4+ T cell clonotypes were then identified by expansion using TCR sequencing. After approximately eleven days of culture, CD4+ T cells were isolated with the EasySep CD4+ T cell isolation kit. Each participant got two doses of an mRNA SARS-CoV-2 vaccine, either BNT162b2 or mRNA-1273.

No antigens are known for them. This specimen was CD4+ T cells from PBMCs cultured with HCoV-229E spike peptides, taken after COVID-19 vaccination. The cell subset or site label for this specimen denotes: HCoV-229E spike overlapping peptide pool stimulation. The origin of the receptors is a human donor who received a COVID-19 vaccine.

J is TRBJ2-7 and V is TRBV7-8; 10 nucleotides align to TRBD2. V was clipped by 1 base and J by 5 bases; unmatched bases: 11. Germline lookup yields CDR1 SGHVS and CDR2 FQNEAQ. The CDR3 is 17 residues long. CDR3 bases: TGTGCCAGCAGCTTAGTCGGTAGCGGGGGGTCAGCCCACGAGCAGTACGTC. Amino acids: CASSLVGSGGSAHEQYV.

This clone has just one count. V usage is TRBV3-1 (or the pseudogene TRBV3-2) and J usage is TRBJ1-2, with 11 bases identical to TRBD1. J was trimmed by 4 bases and V by 2 bases; bases with no gene match: 6. The CDR3 contains 16 residues. From germline, CDR1 is LGHDT and CDR2 YNNKEL (reference sequence). The CDR3 loop is CASSQHGQGAAYGYTF. The CDR3 DNA reads TGTGCCAGCAGCCAACATGGACAGGGGGCCGCCTATGGCTACACCTTC.

There are a few counts of this clone. The V and J genes are TRBV25-1 and TRBJ1-1; unclear D gene. V lost 4 bases and J 5 bases, leaving 5 bases between the germline ends. The CDR3 consists of 11 residues. Germline CDR1 is MGHDK and CDR2 is SYGVNS. CDR3 residues: CASSGGTEAFF. CDR3 in DNA: TGTGCCAGCAGTGGGGGAACTGAAGCTTTCTTT. Filled out from reference TRBV25-1 and TRBJ1-1, the complete variable domain reads EADIYQTPRYLVIGTGKKITLECSQTMGHDKMYWYQQDPGMELHLIHYSYGVNSTEKGDLSSESTVSRIRTEHFPLTLESARPSHTSQYLCASSGGTEAFFGQGTRLTVV.

J is TRBJ2-5 and V is TRBV9; the match to TRBD2 covers 12 bases. The CDR3 is 16 residues long. Trimming at V came to 2 bases and at J to 5 bases, leaving 7 bases not matched to a gene. Germline assignment: CDR1 SGDLS and CDR2 YYNGEE. The CDR3 loop reads CASSVGLAGGLETQYF. CDR3 bases: TGTGCCAGCAGCGTGGGGCTAGCGGGGGGGCTGGAGACCCAGTACTTC.

The chain is built from TRBV7-2 and TRBJ1-3; no clear D gene. V was shortened by 1 base and J by 4 bases, with 5 bases between the two germline ends. CDR3 size: 13 residues. Germline CDR1 is SGHTA and CDR2 is FQGNSA. This CDR3 reads CASSLGYGNTIYF. CDR3 DNA sequence: TGTGCCAGCAGCTTAGGGTACGGAAACACCATATATTTT.

J is TRBJ2-6 and V is TRBV5-4; no reliable D call. Per germline, CDR1 SGHNT and CDR2 YYREEE (reference sequence). The CDR3 is 15 residues long. Trimming stripped 2 bases from V and 6 bases from J, with 12 bases between. The CDR3 here is CASSLVGSEANVLTF. The CDR3 coding sequence is TGTGCCAGCAGCTTAGTAGGGTCCGAGGCCAACGTCCTGACTTTC.

This clone has just a few counts. The rearrangement joins TRBV30 to TRBJ1-1; TRBD1 might be the D (5 bases). The CDR3 totals 12 residues. The germline V and J ends were trimmed by 3 bases and 8 bases, with 13 bases remaining between them. Germline lookup yields CDR1 GTSNPN and CDR2 SVGIG (reference sequence). DNA of the CDR3: TGTGCCTGGAGGGATTACGGGGGGGAAGCTTTCTTT. Its protein is CAWRDYGGEAFF.

J is TRBJ1-4 and V is TRBV29-1; perhaps TRBD1 as D (6 bases). Germline V gene data show CDR1 as SQVTM and CDR2 as ANQGSEA. This CDR3 is 15 amino acids long. Trimming cost V 3 bases and J 3 bases, with 14 bases left between them. Written as DNA, the CDR3 is TGCAGCGTTGAGTTCGCTGGGGGGCCTAATGAAAAACTGTTTTTT. It codes for CSVEFAGGPNEKLFF.

The chain uses TRBV5-1 and TRBJ1-1; D gene uncertain. This CDR3 is built from 14 residues. Germline V gene lookup returns CDR1 SGHRS and CDR2 YFSETQ. V was shortened by 0 bases and J by 1 base, with 7 bases between the two germline ends. Here the CDR3 DNA reads TGCGCCAGCAGCTTGGAAGTTAGGAACACTGAAGCTTTCTTT. Its protein product is CASSLEVRNTEAFF.

The genes are TRBV4-1 and TRBJ1-5; 7 positions match TRBD1. Germline V lookup: CDR1 MGHRA, CDR2 YSYEKL. Unmatched junction bases numbered 15, after V lost 5 bases and J lost 2 bases. This CDR3 has 18 residues. The CDR3 region is CASSSKTGRRVGNQPQHF. CDR3 nucleotide sequence: TGCGCCAGCAGCTCGAAGACAGGGCGGCGAGTAGGCAATCAGCCCCAGCATTTT.

The chain combines TRBV5-5 with TRBJ2-3; 9 bases are shared with TRBD2. CDR1 and CDR2 (germline): SGHKS, YYEKEE (reference sequence). V gave up 4 bases and J gave up 4 bases; unmatched junction bases: 10. This CDR3 region has 16 residues. CDR3 protein: CASSLSLRGGADTQYF. In nucleotides, the CDR3 is TGTGCCAGCAGCCTTAGTCTACGCGGGGGGGCAGATACGCAGTATTTT.

CDR3 protein: CASSLVRGNEKLFF. Here the CDR3 DNA reads TGCGCCAGCAGCTTGGTGAGAGGCAATGAAAAACTGTTTTTT. This chain links TRBV5-1 with TRBJ1-4; D is ambiguous. This CDR3 spans 14 amino acids. The V end was cut by 0 bases, the J end by 5 bases, with 8 bases between. Germline loops: CDR1 SGHRS, CDR2 YFSETQ.

V is TRBV7-9 and J is TRBJ2-3; 8 bases are a match to TRBD1. Germline V gene lookup returns CDR1 SEHNR and CDR2 FQNEAQ (reference sequence). The CDR3 loop spans 15 amino acids. Unmatched junction bases numbered 6, after V lost 6 bases and J lost 1 base. CDR3 nucleotide sequence: TGTGCCAGCAGACTAGGGGGACAGGGCACAGATACGCAGTATTTT. It translates to CASRLGGQGTDTQYF.

This clone was recorded only once. This chain uses TRBV5-1 with TRBJ2-2; TRBD1 matches 7 bases. Germline CDR1 SGHRS, CDR2 YFSETQ. This CDR3 has 18 amino acids. Trimming at V came to 0 bases and at J to 0 bases, leaving 8 bases not matched to a gene. CDR3 sequence: CASSLDPVGQSNTGELFF. In nucleotides, the CDR3 is TGCGCCAGCAGCTTGGACCCCGTGGGACAGTCGAACACCGGGGAGCTGTTTTTT.

This CDR3 is CAWSERGRKKNSPLHF. DNA for the CDR3: TGTGCCTGGAGTGAAAGGGGGCGTAAGAAGAATTCACCCCTCCACTTT. The chain uses TRBV30 and TRBJ1-6, with 7 bases aligning to TRBD1. V lost 1 base and J lost 7; bases outside the gene matches: 10. Per germline, CDR1 GTSNPN and CDR2 SVGIG (reference sequence). The CDR3 consists of 16 residues.

This clone showed up just a few times. The rearrangement joins TRBV5-4 to TRBJ1-4; no definite D call. The CDR3 has 16 amino acids. Trimming cost V 1 base and J 3 bases, with 13 bases left between them. Per the germline V gene, CDR1 is SGHNT and CDR2 is YYREEE (reference sequence). The DNA for the CDR3 is TGTGCCAGCAGCTTGCGGGGAGAAGAGGCTAATGAAAAACTGTTTTTT. Translation gives CASSLRGEEANEKLFF.

This clone was seen more than once but under ten times. The chain joins TRBV6-4 to TRBJ1-1, with D perhaps TRBD1 (5 bases). The CDR3 consists of 13 residues. V lost 6 bases to trimming and J lost 2 bases, with 10 bases between them. Germline-derived CDR1 and CDR2 are MRHNA and SNTAGT. CDR3 protein: CASRATVNTEAFF. For the CDR3, the DNA is TGTGCCAGCAGAGCGACAGTTAACACTGAAGCTTTCTTT.